The present TCR beta chain was sequenced within a study of early T cells in non-severe SARS-CoV-2 infection. Attached unique molecular identifiers marked individual cDNA molecules. TCRdb called the 5' RACE reads again in MiXCR, with one record for every CDR3 protein. This sample has 70,000 or so distinct CDR3 sequences, with about 13% found just once. This clonotype was recorded many times. Sample: whole blood. The source of this sequence is an adult who was a healthcare worker with PCR-confirmed SARS-CoV-2 infection or an uninfected control (not recorded which).

The CDR3 loop reads CASSLARQETQYF. CDR3 bases: TGTGCCAGCAGCTTAGCCCGCCAAGAGACCCAGTACTTC. This chain links TRBV7-6 with TRBJ2-5; D gene uncertain. Deletions cut 0 bases from V and 1 base from J, with 3 bases between. The germline V gene has CDR1 SGHVS and CDR2 FNYEAQ. The CDR3 totals 13 residues.